The entry below describes one TCR beta chain. Its antigen is unknown. The source of the sample is a study of response to subunit inactivated influenza vaccine. TCRdb re-derived calls from the RT-PCR reads in MiXCR, one entry per CDR3 protein. The sample gives 500,000 or so distinct CDR3 sequences, 15% to 20% of which show up once; 3% to 3.5% is in the top ten. Regarding the study as a whole: The authors suggested that few new T cells are recruited per seasonal influenza vaccination.

CDR1 is SGHTA and CDR2 is FQGNSA in the germline V gene. The CDR3 spans 16 residues. With V trimmed by 3 bases and J by 5 bases, 7 bases remained unmatched. This TCR came from a man aged 45-69 years who received an inactivated influenza vaccine. The input for sequencing was CD4+ T cells sorted from PBMCs, taken approximately 25 months after vaccination. The V call is TRBV7-2, the J call TRBJ2-3; 11 bases line up with TRBD2. The CDR3 is CASSLGRLAGRDTQYF. DNA of the CDR3: TGTGCCAGCAGCTTGGGAAGACTAGCGGGGAGAGATACGCAGTATTTT.